The 8 T cell receptor beta chains below were found in one sample sequenced in a study of blood T cell repertoires in COVID-19. The data were produced by immunoSEQ multiplex PCR, yet TCRdb's version contains in-frame clones alone and is incomplete. Counted here are 150,000 to 200,000 clones, 86% occurring once; the ten biggest clones make up 2.5% to 3%. The sequencing input was peripheral blood. These receptors were taken from a woman aged 25 to 45 with active or convalescent COVID-19.

A word on this clone: Additional DNA sequences in this sample encode the identical CDR3. This CDR3 reads CASSLQGARNQPQHF. CDR3 DNA sequence: TGTGCCAGCAGCCTACAGGGGGCGCGAAATCAGCCCCAGCATTTT. The genes are TRBV28 and TRBJ1-5, with 9 positions matching TRBD1. The CDR3 totals 15 residues. Germline CDR1 reads MDHEN; CDR2 reads SYDVKM. Germline trimming cut 6 bases from V and 4 bases from J; bases unmatched to any gene: 7.

This rearrangement joins TRBV3-1 (or the pseudogene TRBV3-2) to TRBJ1-1; tentatively, D is TRBD1 (6 bases). Trimming left V 5 bases short and J 8 bases short, with 18 bases between. Germline CDR1 LGHDT, CDR2 YNNKEL (reference sequence). The CDR3 runs to 14 residues. The CDR3 DNA sequence: TGTGCCAGCAGCGAGACCGGGACAAGCAAAGAAGCTTTCTTT. It specifies CASSETGTSKEAFF.

The chain combines TRBV19 with TRBJ1-2; D ambiguous. The CDR3 is 15 residues long. Trimming pared 0 bases from V and 5 bases from J, leaving 13 bases between. Per germline, CDR1 LNHDA and CDR2 SQIVND (reference sequence). In DNA, the CDR3 is TGTGCCAGTAGTATAGATTATACAGACTATTATGGCTACACCTTC. This codes for CASSIDYTDYYGYTF.

CDR3 bases: TGTGCCAGCAGCTCCGGGACTAGCGGCTACAATGAGCAGTTCTTC. Translating gives CASSSGTSGYNEQFF. This chain uses TRBV13 with TRBJ2-1, with TRBD2 matching over 11 bases. Germline V gene sequence: CDR1 PRHDT, CDR2 FYEKMQ (reference sequence). V lost 4 bases to trimming and J lost 3 bases; unmatched junction nucleotides: 2. The CDR3 runs 15 residues.

The chain is built from TRBV7-2 and TRBJ2-1, with 7 bases lining up with TRBD2. Germline V CDR1 and CDR2: SGHTA, FQGNSA. CDR3 length equals 16 residues. Trimming removed 0 bases from V and 4 bases from J; junction bases left unmatched: 6. CDR3 DNA: TGTGCCAGCAGCTTAGCGGGCCTAGCGGCTTACAATGAGCAGTTCTTC. Amino acids: CASSLAGLAAYNEQFF.

The chain is built from TRBV18 and TRBJ1-2; D is perhaps TRBD1 (5 bases). Trimming removed 1 base from V and 8 bases from J, with 11 bases in between. The CDR3 length is 13 residues. Germline assignment: CDR1 KGHSH and CDR2 LQKENI. CDR3 sequence (DNA): TGTGCCAGCTCACCACGACAGTACGACGGCTACACCTTC. Encoded protein: CASSPRQYDGYTF.

This clone has a single count. CDR3 in amino acids: CASSGQIQETQYF. CDR3 sequence (DNA): TGTGCCAGCAGCGGACAGATCCAAGAGACCCAGTACTTC. The chain combines TRBV11-3 with TRBJ2-5; D is perhaps TRBD1 (6 bases). This CDR3 is 13 amino acids long. Trimming removed 5 bases from V and 1 base from J, with 8 bases in between. The germline V gene has CDR1 SGHNT and CDR2 YENEEA.

This clone has only one observation. The chain carries TRBV12-3 or TRBV12-4 and TRBJ1-6; D is unresolved. V was pared by 0 bases and J by 10 bases, with 4 bases between. This CDR3 has 12 amino acids. The CDR3: CASSLARSPLHF. As DNA, the CDR3 is TGTGCCAGCAGTTTAGCGCGATCACCCCTCCACTTT.